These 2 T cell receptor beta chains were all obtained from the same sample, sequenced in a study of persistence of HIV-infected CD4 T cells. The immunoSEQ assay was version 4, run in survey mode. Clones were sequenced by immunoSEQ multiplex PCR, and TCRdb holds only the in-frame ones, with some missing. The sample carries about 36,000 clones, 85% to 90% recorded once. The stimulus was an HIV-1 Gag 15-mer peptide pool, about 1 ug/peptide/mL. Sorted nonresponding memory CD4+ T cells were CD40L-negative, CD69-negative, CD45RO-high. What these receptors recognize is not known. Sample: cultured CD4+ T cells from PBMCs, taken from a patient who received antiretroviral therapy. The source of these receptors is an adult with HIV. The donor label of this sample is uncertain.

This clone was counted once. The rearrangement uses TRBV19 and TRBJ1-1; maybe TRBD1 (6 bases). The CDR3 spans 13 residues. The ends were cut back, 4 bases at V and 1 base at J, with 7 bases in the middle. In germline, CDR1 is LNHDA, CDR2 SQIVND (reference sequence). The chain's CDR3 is CASSKTGNTEAFF. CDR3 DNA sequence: TGTGCCAGTAGTAAGACAGGGAACACTGAAGCTTTCTTT.

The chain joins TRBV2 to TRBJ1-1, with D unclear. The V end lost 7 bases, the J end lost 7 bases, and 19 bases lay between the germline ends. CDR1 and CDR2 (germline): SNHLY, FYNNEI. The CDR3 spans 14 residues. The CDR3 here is CASKPPGSGLEAFF. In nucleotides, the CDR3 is TGTGCCAGCAAGCCCCCGGGCAGCGGTCTTGAAGCTTTCTTT.